These T cell receptor beta chains were read from a single sample in a study of cytotoxic CD8 clonotypes in ibrutinib-treated CLL. The data were produced by immunoSEQ multiplex PCR, yet TCRdb's version contains in-frame clones alone and is incomplete. This sample carries 200,000 to 250,000 clones, 70% to 75% of them seen once, and the ten largest clones take about 6.2%. The specimen comprised PBMCs, sampled after 12 months of ibrutinib treatment. The origin of the receptors is a human donor with chronic lymphocytic leukemia. Each CDR3 is given with its conserved first and last residue. D genes are given only for firm matches. Only part of the rows carry a size: once, few, many, or a class if the clone is expanded.

CASSELGANEQFF	TGTGCCAGCAGTGAGTTAGGTGCCAATGAGCAGTTCTTC	TRBV25-1	NA	TRBJ2-1	NA
CASSFDRAMTNTQYF	TGCGCCAGCAGCTTCGACAGGGCGATGACAAATACGCAGTATTTT	TRBV5-1	many	TRBJ2-3	TRBD1
CASSRDRDEQYF	TGCGCCAGCAGCCGCGACAGGGACGAGCAGTACTTC	TRBV5-1	NA	TRBJ2-7	TRBD1
CASGSPAGGDQETQYF	TGTGCCAGCGGCTCGCCCGCGGGTGGGGACCAAGAGACCCAGTACTTC	TRBV7-3	few	TRBJ2-5	NA
CASSGGQGEETQYF	TGCGCCAGCAGCGGGGGACAGGGCGAGGAGACCCAGTACTTC	TRBV5-1	NA	TRBJ2-5	TRBD1
CASSLRGLGETQYF	TGTGCCAGCTCACTCAGGGGGCTGGGGGAGACCCAGTACTTC	TRBV18	NA	TRBJ2-5	TRBD1
CASSPTENYGYTF	TGCGCCAGCAGCCCCACAGAAAACTATGGCTACACCTTC	TRBV5-1	once	TRBJ1-2	NA
CASSSRTLGPNNEQFF	TGTGCCAGCAGTTCTAGGACCTTAGGACCAAACAATGAGCAGTTCTTC	TRBV28	NA	TRBJ2-1	NA
CAWSVNSFNQPQHF	TGTGCCTGGAGTGTAAACAGCTTCAATCAGCCCCAGCATTTT	TRBV30	NA	TRBJ1-5	NA
CSVWQGVDNQPQHF	TGCAGCGTTTGGCAGGGAGTTGATAATCAGCCCCAGCATTTT	TRBV29-1	NA	TRBJ1-5	NA
CASSQGDSSSGNTIYF	TGCGCCAGCAGCCAAGGGGACAGTAGCTCTGGAAACACCATATATTTT	TRBV4-3	few	TRBJ1-3	TRBD1
CASTGDGYEQYF	TGTGCCAGCACTGGGGACGGCTACGAGCAGTACTTC	TRBV2	NA	TRBJ2-7	NA
CASSARSGTGVREAFF	TGTGCCAGCAGCGCCCGATCCGGGACAGGGGTGCGTGAAGCTTTCTTT	TRBV5-4	NA	TRBJ1-1	TRBD1
CASSVGFRHTDTQYF	TGTGCCAGCAGCGTAGGGTTTAGGCACACAGATACGCAGTATTTT	TRBV9	once	TRBJ2-3	NA
CASSLGGGPQHF	TGTGCCAGCAGCTTAGGGGGGGGACCCCAGCATTTT	TRBV7-2	few	TRBJ1-5	NA
CASSALDRGFLNTEAFF	TGTGCCAGCAGCGCCTTGGACAGGGGGTTTCTGAACACTGAAGCTTTCTTT	TRBV5-6	few	TRBJ1-1	TRBD1
CASSERGQGSGQPQHF	TGTGCCAGCAGTGAACGCGGACAGGGGTCAGGTCAGCCCCAGCATTTT	TRBV6-1	NA	TRBJ1-5	TRBD1
CASSFDRVTSNTEAFF	TGTGCCAGCAGCTTTGACAGGGTGACCTCTAACACTGAAGCTTTCTTT	TRBV7-9	NA	TRBJ1-1	TRBD1
CASSGQGRNEQYF	TGTGCCAGCAGTGGTCAGGGGAGGAACGAGCAGTACTTC	TRBV25-1	NA	TRBJ2-7	NA
CASSLRTGDLEAQHF	TGTGCCAGCAGTTTGCGGACAGGCGACCTGGAGGCCCAGCATTTT	TRBV27	NA	TRBJ1-5	TRBD1
CASSSQFGGATSTEAFF	TGTGCCAGCAGCTCACAGTTCGGGGGGGCGACGTCCACTGAAGCTTTCTTT	TRBV13	NA	TRBJ1-1	NA
CASSPWTKNEQYF	TGTGCCAGCAGCCCATGGACGAAGAACGAGCAGTACTTC	TRBV14	NA	TRBJ2-7	NA
CASSTLREKWEQYF	TGTGCCAGCAGTACCCTCAGGGAGAAATGGGAGCAGTACTTC	TRBV2	NA	TRBJ2-7	NA
CSVEKGPGEKLFF	TGCAGCGTTGAAAAGGGACCGGGTGAAAAACTGTTTTTT	TRBV29-1	few	TRBJ1-4	NA